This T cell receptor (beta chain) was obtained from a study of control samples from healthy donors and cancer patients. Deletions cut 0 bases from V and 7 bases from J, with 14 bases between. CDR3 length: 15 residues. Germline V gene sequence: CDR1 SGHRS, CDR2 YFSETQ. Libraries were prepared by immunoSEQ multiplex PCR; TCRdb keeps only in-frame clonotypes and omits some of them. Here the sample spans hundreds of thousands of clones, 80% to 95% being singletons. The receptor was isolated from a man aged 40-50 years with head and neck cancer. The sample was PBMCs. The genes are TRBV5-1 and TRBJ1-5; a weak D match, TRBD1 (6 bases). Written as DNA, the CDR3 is TGCGCCAGCAGCTTGGGTCCAGGGGAAGGACAGCCCCAGCATTTT. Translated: CASSLGPGEGQPQHF.